Below are 2 T cell receptor beta chains sequenced from a single sample in a study of identifying expanded T cells in peripheral blood. TCRdb keeps only in-frame clones here, not all; method: immunoSEQ multiplex PCR. The sample carries about 85,000 clones, around nine tenths recorded once. What was sequenced was blood. These receptors originate from a person aged 18-70 years in good health.

The rearrangement uses TRBV14 and TRBJ2-3; D not certain. This CDR3 region has 14 residues. Trimming removed 0 bases at V and 3 bases at J, with 7 bases between. Germline V gene sequence: CDR1 SGHDN, CDR2 FVKESK. Written as DNA, the CDR3 is TGTGCCAGCAGCCAAGAGCCAAGGACAGATACGCAGTATTTT. Its translation is CASSQEPRTDTQYF.

This chain joins TRBV4-1 and TRBJ2-7, with no clear D. CDR3 length: 15 amino acids. Germline V gene data show CDR1 as MGHRA and CDR2 as YSYEKL. V was pared by 0 bases and J by 4 bases, with 13 bases between. CDR3 bases: TGCGCCAGCAGCCAAGAGACCACCCCACGTTACGAGCAGTACTTC. This codes for CASSQETTPRYEQYF.